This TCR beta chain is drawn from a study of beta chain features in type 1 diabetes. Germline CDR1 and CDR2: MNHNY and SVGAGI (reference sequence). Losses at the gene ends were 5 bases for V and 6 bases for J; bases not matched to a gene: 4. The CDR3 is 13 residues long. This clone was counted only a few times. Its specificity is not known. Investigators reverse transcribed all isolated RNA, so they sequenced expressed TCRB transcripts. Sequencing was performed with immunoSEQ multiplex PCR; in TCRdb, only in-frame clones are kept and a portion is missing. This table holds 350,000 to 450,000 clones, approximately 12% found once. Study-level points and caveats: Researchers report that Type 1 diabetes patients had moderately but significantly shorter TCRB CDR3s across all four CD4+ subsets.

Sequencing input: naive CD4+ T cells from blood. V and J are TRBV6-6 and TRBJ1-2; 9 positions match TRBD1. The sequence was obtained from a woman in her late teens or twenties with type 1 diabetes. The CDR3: CASSRQGGHGYTF. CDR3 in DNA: TGTGCCAGCAGTCGACAGGGGGGACATGGCTACACCTTC.